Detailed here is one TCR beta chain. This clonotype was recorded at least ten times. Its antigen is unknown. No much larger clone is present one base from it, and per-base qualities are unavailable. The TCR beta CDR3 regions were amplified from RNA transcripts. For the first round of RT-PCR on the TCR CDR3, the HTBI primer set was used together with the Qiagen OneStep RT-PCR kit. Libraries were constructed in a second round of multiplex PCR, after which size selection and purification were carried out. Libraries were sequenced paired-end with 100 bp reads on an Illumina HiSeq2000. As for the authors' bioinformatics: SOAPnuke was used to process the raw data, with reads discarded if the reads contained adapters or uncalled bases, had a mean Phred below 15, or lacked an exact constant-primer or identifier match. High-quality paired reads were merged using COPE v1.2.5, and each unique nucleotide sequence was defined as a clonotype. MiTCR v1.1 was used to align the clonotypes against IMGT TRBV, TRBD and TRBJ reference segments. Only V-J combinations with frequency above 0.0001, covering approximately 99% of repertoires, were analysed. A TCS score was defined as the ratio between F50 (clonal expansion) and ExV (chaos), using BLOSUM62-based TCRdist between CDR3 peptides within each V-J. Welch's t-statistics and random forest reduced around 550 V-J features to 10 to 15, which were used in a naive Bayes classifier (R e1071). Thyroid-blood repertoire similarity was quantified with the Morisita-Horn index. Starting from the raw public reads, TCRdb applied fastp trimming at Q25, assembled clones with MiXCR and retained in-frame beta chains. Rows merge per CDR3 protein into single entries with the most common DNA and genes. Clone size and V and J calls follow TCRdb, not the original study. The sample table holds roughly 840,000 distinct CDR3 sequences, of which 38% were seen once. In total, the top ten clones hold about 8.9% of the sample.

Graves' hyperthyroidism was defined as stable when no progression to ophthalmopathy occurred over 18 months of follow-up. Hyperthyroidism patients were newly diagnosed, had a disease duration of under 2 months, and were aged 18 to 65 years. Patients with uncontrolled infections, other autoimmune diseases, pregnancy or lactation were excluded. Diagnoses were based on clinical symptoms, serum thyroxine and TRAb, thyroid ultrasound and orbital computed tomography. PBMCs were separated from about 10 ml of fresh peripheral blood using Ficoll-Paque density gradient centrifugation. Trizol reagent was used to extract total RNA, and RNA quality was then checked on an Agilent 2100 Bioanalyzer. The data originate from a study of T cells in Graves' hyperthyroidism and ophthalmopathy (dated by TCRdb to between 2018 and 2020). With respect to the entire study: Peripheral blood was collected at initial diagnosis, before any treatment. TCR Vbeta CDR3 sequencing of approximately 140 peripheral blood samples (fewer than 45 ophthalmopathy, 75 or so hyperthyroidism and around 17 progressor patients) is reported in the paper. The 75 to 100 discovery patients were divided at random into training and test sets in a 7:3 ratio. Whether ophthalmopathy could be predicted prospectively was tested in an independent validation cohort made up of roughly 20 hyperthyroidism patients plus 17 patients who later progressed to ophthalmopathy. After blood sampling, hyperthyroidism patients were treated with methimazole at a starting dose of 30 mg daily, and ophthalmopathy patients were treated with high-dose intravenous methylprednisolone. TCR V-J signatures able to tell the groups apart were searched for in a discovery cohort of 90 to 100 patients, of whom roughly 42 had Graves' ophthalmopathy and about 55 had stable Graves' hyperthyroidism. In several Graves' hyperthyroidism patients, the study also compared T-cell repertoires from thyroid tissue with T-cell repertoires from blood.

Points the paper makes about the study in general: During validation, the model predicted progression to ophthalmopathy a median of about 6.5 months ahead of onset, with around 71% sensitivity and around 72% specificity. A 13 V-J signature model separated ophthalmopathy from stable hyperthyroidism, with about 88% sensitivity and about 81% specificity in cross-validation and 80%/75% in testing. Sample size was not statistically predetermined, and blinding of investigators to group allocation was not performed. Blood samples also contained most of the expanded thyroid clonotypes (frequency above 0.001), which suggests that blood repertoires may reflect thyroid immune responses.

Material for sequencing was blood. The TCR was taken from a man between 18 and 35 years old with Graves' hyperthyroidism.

CDR3 sequence: CASSPTGDNSPLHF. The nucleotides are TGTGCCAGCAGCCCGACGGGGGATAATTCACCCCTCCACTTT. The V and J segments used are TRBV7-9 and TRBJ1-6; the D gene is perhaps TRBD1, on 5 matching bases. The V and J ends are trimmed by 5 bases and 5 bases, leaving 10 bases between them. The CDR3, cysteine through phenylalanine, is 14 amino acids long. CDR3 DNA is the only sequence kept; it has 42 bases, read in frame from the first base. The germline V gene (reference sequence) supplies CDR1 SEHNR and CDR2 FQNEAQ.